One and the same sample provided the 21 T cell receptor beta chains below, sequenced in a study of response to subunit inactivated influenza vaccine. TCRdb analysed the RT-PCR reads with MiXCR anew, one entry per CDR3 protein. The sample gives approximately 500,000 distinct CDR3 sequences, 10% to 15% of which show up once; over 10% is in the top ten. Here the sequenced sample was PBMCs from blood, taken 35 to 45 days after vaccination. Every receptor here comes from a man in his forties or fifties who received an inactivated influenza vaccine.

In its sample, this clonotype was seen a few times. The CDR3 region is CASSPTRVSNQPQHF. DNA for the CDR3: TGTGCCAGCAGTCCTACCAGGGTTAGCAATCAGCCCCAGCATTTT. This chain links TRBV3-1 with TRBJ1-5; maybe TRBD1 (5 bases). This CDR3 has 15 amino acids. Germline V gene sequence: CDR1 LGHDT, CDR2 YNNKEL (reference sequence). V shed 6 bases and J shed 0 bases, with 12 bases lying between them.

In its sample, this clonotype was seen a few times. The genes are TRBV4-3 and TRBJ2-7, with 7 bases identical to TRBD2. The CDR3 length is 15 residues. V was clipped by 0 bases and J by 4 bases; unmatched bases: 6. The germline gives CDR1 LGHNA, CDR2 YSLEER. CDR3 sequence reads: CASSQDQRGFYEQYF. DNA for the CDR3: TGCGCCAGCAGCCAAGATCAGCGGGGCTTTTACGAGCAGTACTTC.

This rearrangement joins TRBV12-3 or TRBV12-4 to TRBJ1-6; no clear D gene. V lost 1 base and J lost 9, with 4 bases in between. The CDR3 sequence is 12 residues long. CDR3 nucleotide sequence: TGTGCCAGCAGTTTAGTCCGTTCACCCCTCCACTTT. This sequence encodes CASSLVRSPLHF.

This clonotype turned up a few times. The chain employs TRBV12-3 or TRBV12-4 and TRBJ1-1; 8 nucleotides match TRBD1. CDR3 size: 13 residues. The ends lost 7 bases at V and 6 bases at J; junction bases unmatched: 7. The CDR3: CASTQGARSEAFF. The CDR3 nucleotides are TGTGCCAGCACCCAGGGGGCGCGGTCTGAAGCTTTCTTT.

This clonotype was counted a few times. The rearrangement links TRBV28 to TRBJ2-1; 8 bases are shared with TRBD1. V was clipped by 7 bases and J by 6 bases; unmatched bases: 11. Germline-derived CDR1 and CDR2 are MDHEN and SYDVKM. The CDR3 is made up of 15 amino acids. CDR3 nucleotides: TGTGCCAGCACCATCGTTCAGGGGGCTTCCAATGAGCAGTTCTTC. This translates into CASTIVQGASNEQFF.

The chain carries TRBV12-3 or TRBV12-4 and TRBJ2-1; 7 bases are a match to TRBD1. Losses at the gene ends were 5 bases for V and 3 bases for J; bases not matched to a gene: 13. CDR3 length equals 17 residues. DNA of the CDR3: TGTGCCAGCAGTAACTCGGACAGGCAACATTTCTACAATGAGCAGTTCTTC. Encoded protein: CASSNSDRQHFYNEQFF.

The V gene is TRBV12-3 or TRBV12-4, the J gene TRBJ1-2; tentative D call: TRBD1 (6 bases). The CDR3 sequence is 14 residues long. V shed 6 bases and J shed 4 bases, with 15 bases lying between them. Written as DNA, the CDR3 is TGTGCCAGCAGGTTAACAGGGCGAGGCTATGGCTACACCTTC. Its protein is CASRLTGRGYGYTF.

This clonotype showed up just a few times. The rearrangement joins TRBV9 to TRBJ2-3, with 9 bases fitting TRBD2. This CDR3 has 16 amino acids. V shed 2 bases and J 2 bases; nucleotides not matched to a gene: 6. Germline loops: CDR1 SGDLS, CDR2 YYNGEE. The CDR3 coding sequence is TGTGCCAGCAGCGTCTCTCTAGCGGGAATCACAGATACGCAGTATTTT. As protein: CASSVSLAGITDTQYF.

As DNA, the CDR3 is TGTGCCAGCAGCCAAGATACACAGGCGGCTTCACCCCTCCACTTT. Its translation: CASSQDTQAASPLHF. The chain has TRBV4-2 and TRBJ1-6; D perhaps matches TRBD1 (5 bases). Trimming removed 0 bases from V and 9 bases from J, with 12 bases in between. Germline assignment: CDR1 LGHNA and CDR2 YNFKEQ. The CDR3 is 15 residues long.

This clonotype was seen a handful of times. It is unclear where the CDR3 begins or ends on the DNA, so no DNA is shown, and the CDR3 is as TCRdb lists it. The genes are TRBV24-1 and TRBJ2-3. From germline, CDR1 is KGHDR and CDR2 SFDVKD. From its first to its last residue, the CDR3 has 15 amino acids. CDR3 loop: CATSDFGSGLDTQYF.

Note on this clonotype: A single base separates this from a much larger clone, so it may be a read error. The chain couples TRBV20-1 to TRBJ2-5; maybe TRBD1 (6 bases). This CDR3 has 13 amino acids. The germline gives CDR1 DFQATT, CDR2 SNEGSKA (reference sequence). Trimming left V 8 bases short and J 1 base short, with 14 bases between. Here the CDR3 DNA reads TGCAGTCCTACAAGGACAGTCCAAGAGACCCAGTACTTC. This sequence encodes CSPTRTVQETQYF.

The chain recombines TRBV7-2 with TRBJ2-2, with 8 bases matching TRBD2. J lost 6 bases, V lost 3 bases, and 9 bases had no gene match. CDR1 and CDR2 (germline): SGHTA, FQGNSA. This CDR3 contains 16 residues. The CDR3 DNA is TGTGCCAGCAGCTTTTTTGCGGGGGGCGGGGCCGGGGAGCTGTTTTTT. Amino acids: CASSFFAGGGAGELFF.

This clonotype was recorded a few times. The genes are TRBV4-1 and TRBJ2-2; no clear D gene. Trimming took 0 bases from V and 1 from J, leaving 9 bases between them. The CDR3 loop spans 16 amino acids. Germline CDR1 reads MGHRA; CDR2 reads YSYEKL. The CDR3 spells CASSQESSRNTGELFF. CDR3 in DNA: TGCGCCAGCAGCCAAGAGAGTAGCCGGAACACCGGGGAGCTGTTTTTT.

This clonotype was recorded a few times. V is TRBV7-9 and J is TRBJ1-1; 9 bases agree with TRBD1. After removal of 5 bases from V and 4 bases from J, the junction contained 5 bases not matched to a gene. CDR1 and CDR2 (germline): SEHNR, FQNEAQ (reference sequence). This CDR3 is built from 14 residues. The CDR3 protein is CASSLTQGATEAFF. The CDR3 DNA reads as TGTGCCAGCAGCCTTACACAGGGGGCCACTGAAGCTTTCTTT.

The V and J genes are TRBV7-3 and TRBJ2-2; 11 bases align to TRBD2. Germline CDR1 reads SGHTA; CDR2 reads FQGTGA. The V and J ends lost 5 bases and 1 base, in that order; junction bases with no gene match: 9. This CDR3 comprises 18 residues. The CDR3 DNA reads TGTGCCAGCAGCCAAACCATCGGACTAGCGGGGAACACCGGGGAGCTGTTTTTT. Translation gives CASSQTIGLAGNTGELFF.

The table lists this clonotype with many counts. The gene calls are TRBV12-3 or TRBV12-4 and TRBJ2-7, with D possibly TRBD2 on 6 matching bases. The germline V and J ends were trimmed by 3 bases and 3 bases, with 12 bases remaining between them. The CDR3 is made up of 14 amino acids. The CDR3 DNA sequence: TGTGCCAGCAGTTTCAACGGGAGAGACTACGAGCAGTACTTC. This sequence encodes CASSFNGRDYEQYF.

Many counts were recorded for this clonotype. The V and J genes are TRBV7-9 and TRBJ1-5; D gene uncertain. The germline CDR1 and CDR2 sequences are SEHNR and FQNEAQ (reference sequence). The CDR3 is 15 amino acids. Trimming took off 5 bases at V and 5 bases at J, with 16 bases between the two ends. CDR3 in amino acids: CASSPSGVVHQPQHF. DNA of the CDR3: TGTGCCAGCAGCCCCAGTGGGGTGGTGCATCAGCCCCAGCATTTT.

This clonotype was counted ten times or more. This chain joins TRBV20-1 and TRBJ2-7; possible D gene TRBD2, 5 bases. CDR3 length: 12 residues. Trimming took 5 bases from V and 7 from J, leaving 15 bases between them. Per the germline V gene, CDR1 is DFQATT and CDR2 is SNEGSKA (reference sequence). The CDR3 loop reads CSARTPAREQYF. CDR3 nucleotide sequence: TGCAGTGCTCGGACTCCCGCGAGGGAGCAGTACTTC.

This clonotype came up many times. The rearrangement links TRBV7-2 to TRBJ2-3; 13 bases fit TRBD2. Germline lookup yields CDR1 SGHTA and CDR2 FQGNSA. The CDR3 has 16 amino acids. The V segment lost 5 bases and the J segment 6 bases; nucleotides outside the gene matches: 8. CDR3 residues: CASSPTSGGAGDTQYF. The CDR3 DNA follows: TGTGCCAGCAGCCCTACTAGCGGGGGGGCCGGGGATACGCAGTATTTT.

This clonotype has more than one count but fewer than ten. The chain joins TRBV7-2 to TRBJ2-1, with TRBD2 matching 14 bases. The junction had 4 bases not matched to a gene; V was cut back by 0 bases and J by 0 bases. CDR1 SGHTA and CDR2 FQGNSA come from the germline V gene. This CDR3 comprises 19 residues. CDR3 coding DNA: TGTGCCAGCAGCTTAGCAGGGACTAGCGGGAGATTCTCCTACAATGAGCAGTTCTTC. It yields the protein CASSLAGTSGRFSYNEQFF.

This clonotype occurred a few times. The CDR3 region has the DNA TGTGCCAGCAGTTTATCCCCCCCGGGACAGGGTTACACAGATACGCAGTATTTT. This codes for CASSLSPPGQGYTDTQYF. V and J are TRBV28 and TRBJ2-3, with 9 bases that match TRBD1. This CDR3 has 18 residues. The germline V gene has CDR1 MDHEN and CDR2 SYDVKM. The V and J ends lost 1 base and 2 bases, in that order; junction bases with no gene match: 10.